These 17 T cell receptor beta chains share one sample of origin, sequenced in a study of cytomegalovirus exposure and HLA in healthy donors. The repertoire was sequenced with immunoSEQ multiplex PCR; TCRdb's copy has only in-frame clones and lacks some. Among 250,000 to 300,000 clones listed, around 85% were seen once. Sequenced input: PBMCs. The receptors here all came from a woman younger than 35 in good health and CMV-seronegative.

The rearrangement uses TRBV18 and TRBJ1-1, with D uncertain. The germline V gene has CDR1 KGHSH and CDR2 LQKENI. Trimming cost V 2 bases and J 3 bases, with 13 bases left between them. The CDR3 is 15 amino acids. CDR3 sequence: CASSPNPGMDTEAFF. CDR3 in DNA: TGTGCCAGCTCACCAAATCCGGGAATGGACACTGAAGCTTTCTTT.

The table lists this clone with a count of one. This chain uses TRBV7-2 with TRBJ2-3; 9 nucleotides agree with TRBD2. V lost 1 base, J lost 6 bases, and 5 bases stayed unmatched. This CDR3 has 15 residues. The germline V gene has CDR1 SGHTA and CDR2 FQGNSA. The CDR3 DNA is TGTGCCAGCAGCTTAGAAGCGGGGGGAGGGGATACGCAGTATTTT. This translates into CASSLEAGGGDTQYF.

V and J are TRBV4-1 and TRBJ1-2; TRBD1 matches 8 bases. CDR3 length: 18 residues. Germline V lookup: CDR1 MGHRA, CDR2 YSYEKL. V trimming: 0 bases; J trimming: 0 bases; junction bases outside the gene matches: 9. The CDR3 protein is CASSQDPSGQGPNYGYTF. The CDR3 DNA reads TGCGCCAGCAGCCAAGACCCCTCTGGACAGGGTCCTAACTATGGCTACACCTTC.

The chain couples TRBV9 to TRBJ2-4, with D unresolved. This CDR3 spans 16 amino acids. Germline V gene data show CDR1 as SGDLS and CDR2 as YYNGEE. Trimming stripped 0 bases from V and 0 bases from J, with 10 bases between. The DNA of the CDR3 is TGTGCCAGCAGCGTAGGCCAGACACTAGCCAAAAACATTCAGTACTTC. Translating gives CASSVGQTLAKNIQYF.

The rearrangement uses TRBV7-9 and TRBJ2-3; D might be TRBD2 (5 bases). The CDR3 loop spans 15 amino acids. Germline-derived CDR1 and CDR2 are SEHNR and FQNEAQ (reference sequence). V was pared by 3 bases and J by 5 bases, with 15 bases between. The CDR3: CASSFAQVREDTQYF. Written as DNA, the CDR3 is TGTGCCAGCAGCTTCGCTCAGGTGAGGGAAGATACGCAGTATTTT. The variable domain in full, with the rest retrieved from reference TRBV7-9 and TRBJ2-3, is DTGVSQNPRHKITKRGQNVTFRCDPISEHNRLYWYRQTLGQGPEFLTYFQNEAQLEKSRLLSDRFSAERPKGSFSTLEIQRTEQGDSAMYLCASSFAQVREDTQYFGPGTRLTVL.

The gene calls are TRBV9 and TRBJ1-2; the D gene is possibly TRBD1 (5 bases). This CDR3 has 14 amino acids. Germline loops: CDR1 SGDLS, CDR2 YYNGEE. V was cut by 4 bases and J by 5 bases, with 15 bases left in between. The CDR3, as DNA: TGTGCCAGCAGCAAAGCTGGGGCGGAATATGGCTACACCTTC. Residues: CASSKAGAEYGYTF.

The V gene is TRBV5-6, the J gene TRBJ2-7; 7 bases fit TRBD2. With V trimmed by 4 bases and J by 3 bases, 13 bases remained unmatched. The CDR3 has 16 amino acids. Germline V lookup: CDR1 SGHDT, CDR2 YYEEEE. CDR3 nucleotides: TGTGCCAGCAGCATCCCGGGGACTACCCGTAACTACGAGCAGTACTTC. It specifies CASSIPGTTRNYEQYF.

The J gene is TRBJ2-7, the V gene TRBV5-1, with D maybe TRBD1 (6 bases). CDR3 length: 15 residues. The V gene's germline CDR1 is SGHRS and CDR2 YFSETQ. Trimming removed 3 bases from V and 3 bases from J, with 16 bases in between. CDR3 in amino acids: CASSSTQGSFYEQYF. The CDR3 coding sequence is TGCGCCAGCAGCTCTACACAGGGTTCCTTCTACGAGCAGTACTTC.

V is TRBV19 and J is TRBJ2-1; 8 bases are a match to TRBD2. The CDR3 extends over 16 amino acids. CDR1 is LNHDA, CDR2 SQIVND, per germline (reference sequence). The V segment lost 0 bases and the J segment 2 bases; nucleotides outside the gene matches: 3. CDR3 DNA: TGTGCCAGTAGTATAGATGGTAGCGGGACCTACAATGAGCAGTTCTTC. This encodes CASSIDGSGTYNEQFF. Looking up the rest from reference TRBV19 and TRBJ2-1 gives the full variable domain: DGGITQSPKYLFRKEGQNVTLSCEQNLNHDAMYWYRQDPGQGLRLIYYSQIVNDFQKGDIAEGYSVSREKKESFPLTVTSAQKNPTAFYLCASSIDGSGTYNEQFFGPGTRLTVL.

This chain joins TRBV2 and TRBJ1-5, with 8 bases matching TRBD1. The CDR3 has 18 amino acids. The V gene end was trimmed by 2 bases and the J gene end by 0 bases; junction bases not matched to a gene: 9. Germline CDR1 reads SNHLY; CDR2 reads FYNNEI. The CDR3 DNA is TGTGCCAGCAGTGAAAGTTGGACAGGGCGAGATAGCAATCAGCCCCAGCATTTT. Its protein is CASSESWTGRDSNQPQHF. Looking up the rest from reference TRBV2 and TRBJ1-5 gives the full variable domain: EPEVTQTPSHQVTQMGQEVILRCVPISNHLYFYWYRQILGQKVEFLVSFYNNEISEKSEIFDDQFSVERPDGSNFTLKIRSTKLEDSAMYFCASSESWTGRDSNQPQHFGDGTRLSIL.

The chain links TRBV7-9 to TRBJ2-7, with D tentatively TRBD2 (6 bases). The length of the CDR3 is 12 residues. The V end lost 3 bases, the J end lost 7 bases, and 10 bases lay between the germline ends. Germline CDR1 SEHNR, CDR2 FQNEAQ (reference sequence). CDR3 nucleotide sequence: TGTGCCAGCAGCTTGCGGGATTCTGAGCAGTACTTC. Protein sequence: CASSLRDSEQYF.

The V call is TRBV4-3, the J call TRBJ1-5; weak D call: TRBD1 (6 bases). Trimming stripped 2 bases from V and 7 bases from J, with 15 bases between. CDR1 is LGHNA, CDR2 YSLEER, per germline. The CDR3 consists of 15 residues. CDR3 nucleotide sequence: TGCGCCAGCAGCCAAAAAAGGGGGGGAGGGCAGCCCCAGCATTTT. Its protein product is CASSQKRGGGQPQHF.

This chain connects TRBV2 to TRBJ2-6, with 7 bases fitting TRBD1. CDR1 is SNHLY, CDR2 FYNNEI, per germline. This CDR3 comprises 18 residues. Trimming took 6 bases from V and 0 from J; bases not matched to a gene: 11. The CDR3 DNA sequence: TGTGCCAGCAGCGGCCCGGGACAGATAGCCTCTGGGGCCAACGTCCTGACTTTC. It codes for CASSGPGQIASGANVLTF.

This clone was seen only once. The chain carries TRBV5-1 and TRBJ1-2; D gene unclear. This CDR3 has 13 residues. The germline CDR1 and CDR2 sequences are SGHRS and YFSETQ. V gave up 0 bases and J gave up 6 bases, with 9 bases separating them. The CDR3 nucleotides read TGCGCCAGCAGCTTGGATACAGTAGATGGCTACACCTTC. Translating gives CASSLDTVDGYTF.

J is TRBJ1-2 and V is TRBV6-1; no reliable D call. CDR1 MNHNS and CDR2 SASEGT come from the germline V gene. V shed 0 bases and J shed 0 bases, with 8 bases lying between them. The CDR3 is 15 amino acids. The CDR3 bases are TGTGCCAGCAGTGAAGCGCGGAGGGCTAACTATGGCTACACCTTC. Translated: CASSEARRANYGYTF.

V gene TRBV29-1 combines with J gene TRBJ1-4; D might be TRBD1 (5 bases). Germline CDR1 reads SQVTM; CDR2 reads ANQGSEA. The CDR3 has 14 residues. Trimming stripped 7 bases from V and 11 bases from J, with 23 bases between. CDR3 amino acids: CSAKNPQGGEKLFF. The CDR3 DNA reads TGCAGCGCCAAGAATCCGCAGGGCGGTGAGAAACTGTTTTTT.

CDR3 DNA sequence: TGTGCCAGCAGTTACTCGGTGGGGCGCGGAGAGACCCAGTACTTC. This translates into CASSYSVGRGETQYF. The gene calls are TRBV6-5 and TRBJ2-5; tentatively, D is TRBD1 (5 bases). V was trimmed by 0 bases and J by 4 bases, leaving 12 bases between them. Germline V lookup: CDR1 MNHEY, CDR2 SVGAGI. The CDR3 is made up of 15 amino acids.